A single sample gave rise to the 21 T cell receptor beta chains below, sequenced in a study of cytomegalovirus exposure and HLA in healthy donors. The repertoire was sequenced with immunoSEQ multiplex PCR; TCRdb's copy has only in-frame clones and lacks some. The table includes over 200,000 clones, more than 75% detected once. The source material was PBMCs. The receptor source for this set is a woman between 18 and 29 years old in good health and CMV-seropositive.

The rearrangement joins TRBV30 to TRBJ2-3; 7 nucleotides align to TRBD2. V shed 0 bases and J 4 bases; nucleotides not matched to a gene: 7. Germline V lookup: CDR1 GTSNPN, CDR2 SVGIG (reference sequence). The CDR3 sequence is 15 residues long. CDR3 in DNA: TGTGCCTGGAGTGTTTCCGGGAGGAGTCCAGATACGCAGTATTTT. This encodes CAWSVSGRSPDTQYF.

The chain joins TRBV29-1 to TRBJ1-3; 7 positions match TRBD1. This CDR3 contains 15 residues. The germline CDR1 and CDR2 sequences are SQVTM and ANQGSEA. Trimming at V came to 0 bases and at J to 1 base, leaving 3 bases not matched to a gene. The CDR3 here is CSVEDWDRSGNTIYF. In DNA, the CDR3 is TGCAGCGTTGAAGATTGGGACAGATCTGGAAACACCATATATTTT. Variable domain in full (rest from reference TRBV29-1 and TRBJ1-3): SAVISQKPSRDICQRGTSLTIQCQVDSQVTMMFWYRQQPGQSLTLIATANQGSEATYESGFVIDKFPISRPNLTFSTLTVSNMSPEDSSIYLCSVEDWDRSGNTIYFGEGSWLTVV.

The chain recombines TRBV25-1 with TRBJ1-4; D may be TRBD1 (5 bases). CDR1 MGHDK and CDR2 SYGVNS come from the germline V gene. The CDR3 sequence is 15 residues long. V was trimmed by 3 bases and J by 8 bases, leaving 16 bases between them. The CDR3: CASSDRGAGREKLFF. The CDR3 DNA reads as TGTGCCAGCAGTGACCGCGGGGCAGGGCGGGAAAAACTGTTTTTT.

This clone appeared once. The chain uses TRBV11-2 and TRBJ2-1, with a possible D match to TRBD2 (5 bases). V lost 2 bases to trimming and J lost 5 bases, with 13 bases between them. CDR1 and CDR2 from the germline V gene are SGHAT and FQNNGV. This CDR3 is built from 15 residues. The CDR3 is CASSLLSSRNNEQFF. Here the CDR3 DNA reads TGTGCCAGCAGCTTATTGTCTAGCCGCAACAATGAGCAGTTCTTC.

The J gene is TRBJ2-1, the V gene TRBV5-4; 13 bases fit TRBD2. Germline CDR1 and CDR2: SGHNT and YYREEE (reference sequence). The ends lost 3 bases at V and 4 bases at J; junction bases unmatched: 4. The CDR3 loop spans 16 amino acids. The CDR3 protein is CASSSGTSGNYNEQFF. Written as DNA, the CDR3 is TGTGCCAGCAGCTCCGGGACTAGCGGGAATTACAATGAGCAGTTCTTC. Combining the CDR3 with reference TRBV5-4 and TRBJ2-1 gives the whole variable domain ETGVTQSPTHLIKTRGQQVTLRCSSQSGHNTVSWYQQALGQGPQFIFQYYREEENGRGNFPPRFSGLQFPNYSSELNVNALELDDSALYLCASSSGTSGNYNEQFFGPGTRLTVL.

The rearrangement joins TRBV11-2 to TRBJ2-3; D is perhaps TRBD1 (6 bases). The ends were cut back, 1 base at V and 3 bases at J, with 11 bases in the middle. Germline loops: CDR1 SGHAT, CDR2 FQNNGV. The CDR3 has 15 residues. As DNA, the CDR3 is TGTGCCAGCAGCTTAGGAATGCAGGGGACAGATACGCAGTATTTT. It yields the protein CASSLGMQGTDTQYF.

This rearrangement joins TRBV27 to TRBJ2-1; 11 bases are a match to TRBD1. The V gene end was trimmed by 4 bases and the J gene end by 4 bases; junction bases not matched to a gene: 3. The length of the CDR3 is 15 residues. Germline CDR1 is MNHEY and CDR2 is SMNVEV (reference sequence). The CDR3 bases are TGTGCCAGCAGTTGGGGACAGGGGGGATACAATGAGCAGTTCTTC. It yields the protein CASSWGQGGYNEQFF.

This clone has only one observation. This sequence joins TRBV19 and TRBJ1-3; D is ambiguous. CDR1 is LNHDA and CDR2 is SQIVND in the germline V gene (reference sequence). Deletions cut 11 bases from V and 1 base from J, with 6 bases between. The CDR3 length is 11 residues. CDR3 amino acids: CALTSGNTIYF. CDR3 DNA: TGTGCCCTCACATCTGGAAACACCATATATTTT.

The chain links TRBV5-6 to TRBJ1-4; D gene ambiguous. Trimming stripped 3 bases from V and 5 bases from J, with 17 bases between. Per the germline V gene, CDR1 is SGHDT and CDR2 is YYEEEE. CDR3 length equals 16 residues. The CDR3 DNA is TGTGCCAGCAGCTCCGACCCGGGAGAGAGAAATGAAAAACTGTTTTTT. Translation gives CASSSDPGERNEKLFF.

The rearrangement uses TRBV28 and TRBJ2-7, with D unresolved. This CDR3 contains 13 residues. Germline CDR1 reads MDHEN; CDR2 reads SYDVKM. Trimming cost V 6 bases and J 4 bases, with 13 bases left between them. CDR3 sequence reads: CASRFHDGYEQYF. The CDR3 bases are TGTGCCAGCAGATTCCACGACGGGTACGAGCAGTACTTC.

DNA for the CDR3: TGTGCCAGCAGCACAGGGGCGGGGAACACTGAAGCTTTCTTT. Protein: CASSTGAGNTEAFF. The J gene is TRBJ1-1, the V gene TRBV28, with 7 nucleotides matching TRBD1. The CDR3 totals 14 residues. Germline CDR1 is MDHEN and CDR2 is SYDVKM. The ends lost 6 bases at V and 1 base at J; junction bases unmatched: 5.

J is TRBJ2-7 and V is TRBV28, with 9 nucleotides matching TRBD1. Germline V gene sequence: CDR1 MDHEN, CDR2 SYDVKM. CDR3 length equals 17 residues. J was trimmed by 0 bases and V by 7 bases; bases with no gene match: 13. The CDR3 bases are TGTGCCAGCACCGATGGGATAGGGACAGGGAGCTCCTACGAGCAGTACTTC. It is translated as CASTDGIGTGSSYEQYF.

This chain connects TRBV19 to TRBJ1-5; 8 nucleotides align to TRBD1. Losses at the gene ends were 1 base for V and 7 bases for J; bases not matched to a gene: 18. There are 19 residues in the CDR3. CDR1 and CDR2 from the germline V gene are LNHDA and SQIVND (reference sequence). CDR3 DNA sequence: TGTGCCAGTAGTATAGTCTATATAGTCGGACAGGGTTATAACCAGCCCCAGCATTTT. This sequence encodes CASSIVYIVGQGYNQPQHF.

This rearrangement joins TRBV4-2 to TRBJ2-1, with TRBD2 matching 8 bases. The CDR3 is 16 amino acids. Germline V gives CDR1 LGHNA, CDR2 YNFKEQ. Unmatched junction bases numbered 8, after V lost 0 bases and J lost 7 bases. The chain's CDR3 is CASSQDRAGVLNEQFF. CDR3 sequence (DNA): TGTGCCAGCAGCCAAGATAGAGCGGGAGTATTGAATGAGCAGTTCTTC.

The chain is built from TRBV6-5 and TRBJ2-3; D may be TRBD2 (5 bases). CDR1 is MNHEY, CDR2 SVGAGI, per germline. V gave up 6 bases and J gave up 7 bases, with 14 bases separating them. The CDR3 has 13 amino acids. The chain's CDR3 is CASRWSLGNTQYF. The CDR3 coding sequence is TGTGCCAGCAGATGGTCCCTCGGGAATACGCAGTATTTT.

V gene TRBV28 combines with J gene TRBJ2-3; D is perhaps TRBD1 (6 bases). Germline CDR1 MDHEN, CDR2 SYDVKM. The CDR3 extends over 15 amino acids. Trimming removed 6 bases from V and 4 bases from J, with 17 bases in between. DNA for the CDR3: TGTGCCAGCAGATCCCGGGACACTCTCGCAGATACGCAGTATTTT. This translates into CASRSRDTLADTQYF.

J is TRBJ1-2 and V is TRBV6-1; maybe TRBD1 (5 bases). This CDR3 comprises 14 residues. V lost 5 bases and J 0 bases, leaving 10 bases between the germline ends. Germline CDR1 MNHNS, CDR2 SASEGT. For the CDR3, the DNA is TGTGCCAGCAGTTCAGGGAACGCTAACTATGGCTACACCTTC. Translation gives CASSSGNANYGYTF.

This chain joins TRBV19 and TRBJ2-1, with TRBD2 as a possible D gene (5 bases). This CDR3 is built from 12 residues. Germline V CDR1 and CDR2: LNHDA, SQIVND (reference sequence). V lost 10 bases and J 11 bases, leaving 18 bases between the germline ends. The CDR3 coding sequence is TGTGCCACCCGAAGCGGTACAATGAAGCAGTTCTTC. This codes for CATRSGTMKQFF.

The rearrangement links TRBV30 to TRBJ1-3; D is ambiguous. Trimming stripped 0 bases from V and 1 base from J, with 7 bases between. CDR1 and CDR2 from the germline V gene are GTSNPN and SVGIG (reference sequence). The length of the CDR3 is 14 residues. In nucleotides, the CDR3 is TGTGCCTGGAGTGTTTTGAGATCTGGAAACACCATATATTTT. It specifies CAWSVLRSGNTIYF.

The V gene is TRBV15, the J gene TRBJ2-2; a possible D gene is TRBD2 (6 bases). Trimming took 5 bases from V and 3 from J, leaving 13 bases between them. Germline CDR1 is LNHNV and CDR2 is YYDKDF (reference sequence). There are 15 residues in the CDR3. The CDR3 coding sequence is TGTGCCACCAGCGGTTGGGACTCCTACACCGGGGAGCTGTTTTTT. It codes for CATSGWDSYTGELFF.

In nucleotides, the CDR3 is TGTGCCAGCAGTTCAACCCCAGGACTAGCGAGGCCCGAGCAGTTCTTC. It yields the protein CASSSTPGLARPEQFF. V and J are TRBV27 and TRBJ2-1; 9 nucleotides match TRBD2. V was pared by 4 bases and J by 10 bases, with 14 bases of the junction left unmatched. There are 16 residues in the CDR3. CDR1 is MNHEY, CDR2 SMNVEV, per germline (reference sequence).